This TCR beta chain emerged from a study of blood T cell repertoires in COVID-19. Germline-derived CDR1 and CDR2 are SEHNR and FQNEAQ (reference sequence). V was pared by 2 bases and J by 2 bases, with 9 bases between. The CDR3 totals 14 residues. TCRdb's table, derived via immunoSEQ multiplex PCR, lists solely in-frame clones and lacks some. The sample has 80,000 to 100,000 clones; approximately 90% are singletons. The sequencing input was peripheral blood. This TCR came from a man in his sixties with acute or convalescent COVID-19. This chain links TRBV7-9 with TRBJ1-1; possibly TRBD1 for D (5 bases). CDR3 DNA: TGTGCCAGCAGCTTATCTCAGGGAAACACTGAAGCTTTCTTT. As protein: CASSLSQGNTEAFF.